A single sample is the source of the 25 T cell receptor beta chains below, sequenced in a study of identical twins listed by TCRdb under 2016. The method behind the library was 5' RACE. Sequencer: Illumina HiSeq 2000. TCRdb took the public reads, trimmed them with fastp at Q25, ran MiXCR for clone calling and kept in-frame beta chains. Merged by CDR3 protein, the rows form single entries marked with the most common genes and DNA. The sample yields approximately 240,000 distinct CDR3 sequences; over 13% were counted once. 8.5% to 10% of the sample is held by the ten biggest clonotypes. Sequences were obtained from memory (CD45RO+) T cells sorted from blood. According to the study, the label for this sample's cell subset or site signals: CD45RO+ enriched T cells. These receptors were taken from a woman aged 18-35 years in good health.

This clonotype was found a few times. This rearrangement joins TRBV20-1 to TRBJ2-1; TRBD1 or TRBD2 may be the D gene (5 bases each). Germline V lookup: CDR1 DFQATT, CDR2 SNEGSKA (reference sequence). The CDR3 sequence is 14 residues long. CDR3 coding DNA: TGCAGGGGGGTCCGGGGCCCTAATCTGAATGAGCAGTTCTTC. Its protein is CRGVRGPNLNEQFF.

The rearrangement links TRBV20-1 to TRBJ2-3; either TRBD1 or TRBD2 may fit D (5 bases each). The germline gives CDR1 DFQATT, CDR2 SNEGSKA (reference sequence). V was trimmed by 7 bases and J by 2 bases, leaving 10 bases between them. The CDR3 loop spans 12 amino acids. The CDR3 region has the DNA TGCAGTGGGGGGTTGAACACAGATACGCAGTATTTT. Protein: CSGGLNTDTQYF.

This clonotype came up a few times. The chain carries TRBV29-1 and TRBJ2-3, with TRBD1 identical over 7 bases. The germline gives CDR1 SQVTM, CDR2 ANQGSEA. The V segment lost 7 bases and the J segment 2 bases; nucleotides outside the gene matches: 3. The CDR3 has 12 amino acids. CDR3 sequence reads: CSGEGATDTQYF. CDR3 bases: TGCAGCGGAGAGGGGGCCACAGATACGCAGTATTTT.

This chain connects TRBV6-2 or TRBV6-3 to TRBJ2-5; possible D gene TRBD1, 6 bases. The CDR3 length is 13 residues. Germline V gives CDR1 MNHEY, CDR2 SVGEGT. Trimming took off 8 bases at V and 3 bases at J, with 13 bases between the two ends. This CDR3 is CASVPNREETQYF. In nucleotides, the CDR3 is TGTGCCAGCGTTCCCAACAGGGAAGAGACCCAGTACTTC.

This clonotype was counted only a few times. The rearrangement uses TRBV6-1 and TRBJ2-2; D is undetermined. Germline CDR1 is MNHNS and CDR2 is SASEGT. The CDR3 runs 11 residues. V was cut by 6 bases and J by 5 bases, with 4 bases left in between. The chain's CDR3 is CASRLTGELFF. DNA for the CDR3: TGTGCCAGCAGGTTGACCGGGGAGCTGTTTTTT.

The chain carries TRBV5-6 and TRBJ2-2; 10 nucleotides line up with TRBD2. The CDR3 is made up of 16 amino acids. Trimming at V came to 0 bases and at J to 7 bases, leaving 6 bases not matched to a gene. Germline values: CDR1 SGHDT, CDR2 YYEEEE. CDR3 sequence: CASSLASGSFGGELFF. CDR3 sequence (DNA): TGTGCCAGCAGCTTGGCTAGCGGGAGTTTCGGCGGGGAGCTGTTTTTT.

This chain joins TRBV7-2 and TRBJ1-1; D gene ambiguous. CDR1 and CDR2 (germline): SGHTA, FQGNSA. The V end lost 6 bases, the J end lost 11 bases, and 16 bases lay between the germline ends. The CDR3 is made up of 12 amino acids. This CDR3 is CASSRRAEVAFF. CDR3 nucleotides: TGTGCCAGCAGTCGACGGGCTGAAGTGGCTTTCTTT.

This chain uses TRBV11-3 with TRBJ2-3; 12 bases align to TRBD2. CDR3 length: 18 residues. Germline trimming cut 0 bases from V and 1 base from J; bases unmatched to any gene: 5. Germline V gene lookup returns CDR1 SGHNT and CDR2 YENEEA. CDR3 nucleotides: TGTGCCAGCAGCTTAGAAAGCCTAGCGGGGGGGCGCACAGATACGCAGTATTTT. It translates to CASSLESLAGGRTDTQYF.

The table lists this clonotype with a few counts. The chain couples TRBV12-3 or TRBV12-4 to TRBJ2-2, with TRBD2 matching 7 bases. The CDR3 consists of 15 residues. V was pared by 7 bases and J by 4 bases, with 9 bases of the junction left unmatched. Here the CDR3 DNA reads TGTGCCAGCACCAACCCAGGGAGGGGCACCGGGGAGCTGTTTTTT. This gives the protein CASTNPGRGTGELFF.

This clonotype was counted a few times. The chain is built from TRBV12-3 or TRBV12-4 and TRBJ2-2; a possible D gene is TRBD2 (6 bases). The germline V and J ends were trimmed by 5 bases and 8 bases, with 21 bases remaining between them. The CDR3 is 16 amino acids. In DNA, the CDR3 is TGTGCCAGCAGTCAGGTCTGGGGAGGACCCAGGGGGGAGCTGTTTTTT. Protein sequence: CASSQVWGGPRGELFF.

V usage is TRBV6-5 and J usage is TRBJ2-7; weak D call: TRBD1 (5 bases). V dropped 0 bases and J dropped 4 bases, with 10 bases sitting between them. CDR1 and CDR2 (germline): MNHEY, SVGAGI. The length of the CDR3 is 14 residues. CDR3 nucleotides: TGTGCCAGCAGTTACTCGAAGGGGCAGTACGAGCAGTACTTC. It codes for CASSYSKGQYEQYF.

CDR3 bases: TGCAGTGCTAGAGATTTTGCGGGGGGGCGGGAGACCCAGTACTTC. It is translated as CSARDFAGGRETQYF. The J gene is TRBJ2-5, the V gene TRBV20-1; 9 bases align to TRBD2. Germline CDR1 and CDR2: DFQATT and SNEGSKA (reference sequence). This CDR3 is built from 15 residues. The V segment lost 0 bases and the J segment 5 bases; nucleotides outside the gene matches: 7.

V usage is TRBV20-1 and J usage is TRBJ1-1; perhaps TRBD1 as D (6 bases). Germline V CDR1 and CDR2: DFQATT, SNEGSKA (reference sequence). Trimming removed 0 bases at V and 6 bases at J, with 11 bases between. The CDR3 totals 13 residues. CDR3 coding DNA: TGCAGTGCTAGAGAACAGGGTCGTGCTGAAGCTTTCTTT. As protein: CSAREQGRAEAFF.

This clonotype was seen many times. This chain joins TRBV11-2 and TRBJ2-5, with 7 bases that match TRBD2. Looked up from germline, CDR1 is SGHAT and CDR2 is FQNNGV. Losses at the gene ends were 5 bases for V and 5 bases for J; bases not matched to a gene: 11. The CDR3 has 15 residues. In nucleotides, the CDR3 is TGTGCCAGCAGCCCGGGAAGACTAGCCCGGGAGACCCAGTACTTC. Its protein is CASSPGRLARETQYF.

This clonotype was counted between two and nine times. The V gene is TRBV5-5, the J gene TRBJ2-1, with 7 bases matching TRBD2. The V and J ends lost 4 bases and 10 bases, in that order; junction bases with no gene match: 8. The CDR3 sequence is 13 residues long. The germline V gene encodes CDR1 SGHKS and CDR2 YYEKEE (reference sequence). CDR3 nucleotide sequence: TGTGCCAGCAGCCGAAAGGTACTAGCGGAGCAGTTCTTC. This codes for CASSRKVLAEQFF. The variable domain in full, with the rest retrieved from reference TRBV5-5 and TRBJ2-1, is DAGVTQSPTHLIKTRGQQVTLRCSPISGHKSVSWYQQVLGQGPQFIFQYYEKEERGRGNFPDRFSARQFPNYSSELNVNALLLGDSALYLCASSRKVLAEQFFGPGTRLTVL.

This chain connects TRBV7-2 to TRBJ2-7; D is uncertain. CDR1 SGHTA and CDR2 FQGNSA come from the germline V gene. The ends were cut back, 5 bases at V and 5 bases at J, with 7 bases in the middle. The CDR3 contains 11 residues. CDR3 bases: TGTGCCAGCAGCGGTGGGAACGAGCAGTACTTC. This translates into CASSGGNEQYF.

There are a few counts of this clonotype. The V and J genes are TRBV20-1 and TRBJ2-3; D uncertain. The CDR3 runs to 15 residues. Germline V CDR1 and CDR2: DFQATT, SNEGSKA (reference sequence). V was shortened by 2 bases and J by 2 bases, with 14 bases between the two germline ends. The DNA of the CDR3 is TGCAGTGCTAGACTACCTCTTACCTCCACAGATACGCAGTATTTT. It specifies CSARLPLTSTDTQYF.

V is TRBV5-1 and J is TRBJ1-2, with TRBD1 as a possible D gene (5 bases). Per the germline V gene, CDR1 is SGHRS and CDR2 is YFSETQ. This CDR3 has 15 amino acids. V was trimmed by 4 bases and J by 0 bases, leaving 13 bases between them. CDR3 nucleotide sequence: TGCGCCAGCAGCGCTAGCGGGACCCCTAACTATGGCTACACCTTC. It codes for CASSASGTPNYGYTF.

This clonotype was observed a few times. The chain employs TRBV10-2 and TRBJ2-3; 9 bases match TRBD2. Trimming cost V 8 bases and J 2 bases; bases outside gene matches: 8. CDR1 is WSHSY, CDR2 SAAADI, per germline. This CDR3 has 15 amino acids. The CDR3 region has the DNA TGCGCCAGCGGGGCGCGGGAGGGATCCACAGATACGCAGTATTTT. The encoded protein is CASGAREGSTDTQYF.

A few counts support this clonotype. The chain combines TRBV19 with TRBJ2-6; D perhaps matches TRBD1 (6 bases). V shed 7 bases and J shed 4 bases, with 14 bases lying between them. Germline V CDR1 and CDR2: LNHDA, SQIVND (reference sequence). The CDR3 totals 15 residues. The CDR3 loop reads CASTIGTGGANVLTF. CDR3 DNA sequence: TGTGCCAGTACCATCGGAACAGGGGGGGCCAACGTCCTGACTTTC.

This clonotype has a handful of counts. This chain uses TRBV12-3 or TRBV12-4 with TRBJ2-4; 8 bases agree with TRBD1. The CDR3 has 14 residues. The trim removed 6 bases at V and 3 bases at J, leaving 4 bases unmatched. The CDR3: CASRSTGGKNIQYF. The CDR3 DNA reads TGTGCCAGCAGGTCCACAGGGGGCAAAAACATTCAGTACTTC.

This clonotype was recorded a few times. This chain uses TRBV12-3 or TRBV12-4 with TRBJ2-7; perhaps TRBD1 as D (5 bases). The CDR3 covers 13 residues. Deletions cut 6 bases from V and 5 bases from J, with 14 bases between. As DNA, the CDR3 is TGTGCCAGCAGCCGCCGGCAGGGCAACGAGCAGTACTTC. It encodes CASSRRQGNEQYF.

This clonotype was counted ten times or more. This chain connects TRBV12-3 or TRBV12-4 to TRBJ1-6, with TRBD1 identical over 11 bases. The trim removed 4 bases at V and 7 bases at J, leaving 0 bases unmatched. This CDR3 comprises 14 residues. The CDR3 nucleotides read TGTGCCAGCAGTTGGGACAGGGGGAATTCACCCCTCCACTTT. It yields the protein CASSWDRGNSPLHF.

This clonotype has a handful of counts. V and J are TRBV5-1 and TRBJ1-1; no definite D call. CDR3 length equals 14 residues. The germline V and J ends were trimmed by 2 bases and 6 bases, with 14 bases remaining between them. CDR1 and CDR2 from the germline V gene are SGHRS and YFSETQ. The CDR3 DNA reads TGCGCCAGCAGCTTTTGGGATGCGAGAGCTGAAGCTTTCTTT. Its protein product is CASSFWDARAEAFF.

Only a few counts were recorded for this clonotype. The rearrangement joins TRBV11-2 to TRBJ2-1, with a tentative D call TRBD1 (6 bases). Germline CDR1 is SGHAT and CDR2 is FQNNGV. V lost 2 bases and J 7 bases, leaving 9 bases between the germline ends. This CDR3 comprises 13 residues. The CDR3 loop reads CASSLYGQNEQFF. The CDR3 DNA sequence: TGTGCCAGCAGCTTATACGGACAGAATGAGCAGTTCTTC.